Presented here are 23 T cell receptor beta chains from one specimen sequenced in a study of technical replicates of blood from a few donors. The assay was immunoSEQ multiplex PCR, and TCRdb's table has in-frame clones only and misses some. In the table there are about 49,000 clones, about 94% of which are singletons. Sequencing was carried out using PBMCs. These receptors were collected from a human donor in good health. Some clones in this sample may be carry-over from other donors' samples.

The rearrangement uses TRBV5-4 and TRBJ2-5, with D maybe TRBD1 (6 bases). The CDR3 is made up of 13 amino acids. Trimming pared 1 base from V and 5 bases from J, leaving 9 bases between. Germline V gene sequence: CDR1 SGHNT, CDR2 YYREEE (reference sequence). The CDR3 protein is CASSLYRAETQYF. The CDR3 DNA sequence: TGTGCCAGCAGCTTGTACAGGGCGGAGACCCAGTACTTC.

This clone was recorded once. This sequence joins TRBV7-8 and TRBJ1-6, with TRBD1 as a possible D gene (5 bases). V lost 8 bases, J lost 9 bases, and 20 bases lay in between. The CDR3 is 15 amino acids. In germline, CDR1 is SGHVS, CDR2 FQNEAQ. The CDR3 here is CASGSPRQGGSPLHF. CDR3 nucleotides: TGTGCCAGCGGCTCCCCCCGGCAGGGCGGTTCACCCCTCCACTTT.

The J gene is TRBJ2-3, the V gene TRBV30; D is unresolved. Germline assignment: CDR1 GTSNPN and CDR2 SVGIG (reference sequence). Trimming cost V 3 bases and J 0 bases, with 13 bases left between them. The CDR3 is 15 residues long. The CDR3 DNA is TGTGCCTGGAGGCGGCGGCAGCCGAGCACAGATACGCAGTATTTT. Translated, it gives CAWRRRQPSTDTQYF.

CDR3: CASSLSPGLAGEYEQYF. CDR3 nucleotide sequence: TGCGCCAGCAGCTTGTCCCCCGGACTAGCGGGGGAGTACGAGCAGTACTTC. The chain recombines TRBV5-1 with TRBJ2-7, with TRBD2 matching over 13 bases. The germline V gene has CDR1 SGHRS and CDR2 YFSETQ. V gave up 1 base and J gave up 4 bases; unmatched junction bases: 8. This CDR3 has 17 amino acids. The whole variable domain, filled in from reference TRBV5-1 and TRBJ2-7, reads KAGVTQTPRYLIKTRGQQVTLSCSPISGHRSVSWYQQTPGQGLQFLFEYFSETQRNKGNFPGRFSGRQFSNSRSEMNVSTLELGDSALYLCASSLSPGLAGEYEQYFGPGTRLTVT.

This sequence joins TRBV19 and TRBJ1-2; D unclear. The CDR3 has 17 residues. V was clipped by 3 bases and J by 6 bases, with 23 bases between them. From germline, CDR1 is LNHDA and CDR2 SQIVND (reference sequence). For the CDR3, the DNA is TGTGCCAGTAGTATCTTCTCCCCGGATAGACTGAGCGATGGCTACACCTTC. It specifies CASSIFSPDRLSDGYTF.

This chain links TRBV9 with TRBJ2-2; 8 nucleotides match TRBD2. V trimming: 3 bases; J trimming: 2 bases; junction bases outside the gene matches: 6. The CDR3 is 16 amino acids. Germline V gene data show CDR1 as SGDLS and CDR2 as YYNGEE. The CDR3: CASSAIAGLNTGELFF. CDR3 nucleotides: TGTGCCAGCAGCGCGATAGCGGGGCTCAACACCGGGGAGCTGTTTTTT.

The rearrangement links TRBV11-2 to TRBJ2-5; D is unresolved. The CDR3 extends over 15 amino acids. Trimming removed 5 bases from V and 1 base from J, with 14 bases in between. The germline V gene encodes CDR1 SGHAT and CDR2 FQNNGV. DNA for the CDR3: TGTGCCAGCAGCCCCGACCCGACGGGCCAAGAGACCCAGTACTTC. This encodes CASSPDPTGQETQYF.

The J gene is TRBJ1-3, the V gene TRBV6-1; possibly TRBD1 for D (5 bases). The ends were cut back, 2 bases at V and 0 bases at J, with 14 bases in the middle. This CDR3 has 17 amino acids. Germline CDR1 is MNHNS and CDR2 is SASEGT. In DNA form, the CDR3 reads TGTGCCAGCAGTGAAAGGGCAGGGTCGAGCTCTGGAAACACCATATATTTT. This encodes CASSERAGSSSGNTIYF.

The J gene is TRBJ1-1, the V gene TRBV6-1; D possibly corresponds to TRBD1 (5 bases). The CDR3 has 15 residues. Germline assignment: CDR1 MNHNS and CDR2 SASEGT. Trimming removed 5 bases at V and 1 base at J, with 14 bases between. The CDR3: CASSIETDPNTEAFF. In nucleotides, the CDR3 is TGTGCCAGCAGTATCGAGACAGACCCGAACACTGAAGCTTTCTTT.

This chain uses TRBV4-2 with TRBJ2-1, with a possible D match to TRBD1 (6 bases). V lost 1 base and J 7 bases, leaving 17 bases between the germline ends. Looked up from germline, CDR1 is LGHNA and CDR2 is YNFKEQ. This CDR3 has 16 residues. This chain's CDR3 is CASSQGDPGVMNEQFF. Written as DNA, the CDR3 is TGTGCCAGCAGCCAAGGGGACCCAGGGGTTATGAATGAGCAGTTCTTC.

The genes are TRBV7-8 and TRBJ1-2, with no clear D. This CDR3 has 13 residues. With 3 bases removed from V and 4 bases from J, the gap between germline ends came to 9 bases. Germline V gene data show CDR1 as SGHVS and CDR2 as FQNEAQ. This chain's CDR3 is CASSLRSTYGYTF. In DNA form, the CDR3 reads TGTGCCAGCAGCTTGCGGTCAACCTATGGCTACACCTTC.

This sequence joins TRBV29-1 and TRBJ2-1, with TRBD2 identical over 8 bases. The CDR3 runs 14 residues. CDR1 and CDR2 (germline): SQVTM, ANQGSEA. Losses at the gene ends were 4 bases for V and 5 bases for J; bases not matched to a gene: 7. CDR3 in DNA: TGCAGCGTTGCGGCTAGCGGGCGACACAATGAGCAGTTCTTC. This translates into CSVAASGRHNEQFF.

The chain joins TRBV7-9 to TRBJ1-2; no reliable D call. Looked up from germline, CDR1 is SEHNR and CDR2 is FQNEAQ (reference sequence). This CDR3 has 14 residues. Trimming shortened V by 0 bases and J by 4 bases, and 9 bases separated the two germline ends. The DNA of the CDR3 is TGTGCCAGCAGCTTAGCTGCGCTGTCCTATGGCTACACCTTC. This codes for CASSLAALSYGYTF.

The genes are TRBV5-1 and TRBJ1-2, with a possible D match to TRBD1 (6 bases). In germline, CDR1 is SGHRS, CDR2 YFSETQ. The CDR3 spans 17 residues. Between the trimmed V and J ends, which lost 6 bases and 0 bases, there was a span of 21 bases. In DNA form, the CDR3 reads TGCGCCAGCACCTATAATCCAGGGACACCTCCTAACTATGGCTACACCTTC. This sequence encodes CASTYNPGTPPNYGYTF.

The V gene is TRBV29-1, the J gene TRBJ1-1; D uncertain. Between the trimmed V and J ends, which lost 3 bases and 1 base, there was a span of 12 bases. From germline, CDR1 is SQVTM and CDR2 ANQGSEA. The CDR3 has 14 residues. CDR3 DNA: TGCAGCGTTGAGGTATCCACAGCGAACACTGAAGCTTTCTTT. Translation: CSVEVSTANTEAFF.

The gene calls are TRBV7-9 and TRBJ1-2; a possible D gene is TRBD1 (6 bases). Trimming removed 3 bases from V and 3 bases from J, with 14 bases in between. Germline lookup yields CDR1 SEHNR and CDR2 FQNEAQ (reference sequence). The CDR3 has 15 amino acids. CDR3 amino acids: CASSLSGETHYGYTF. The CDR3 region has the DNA TGTGCCAGCAGCTTGTCAGGGGAAACGCACTATGGCTACACCTTC.

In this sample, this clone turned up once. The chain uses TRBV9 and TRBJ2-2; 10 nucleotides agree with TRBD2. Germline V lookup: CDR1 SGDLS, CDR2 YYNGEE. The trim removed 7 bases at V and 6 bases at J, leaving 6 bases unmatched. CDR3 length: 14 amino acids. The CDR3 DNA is TGTGCCAGCGGGCTAGCGGGAGTTTCCGGGGAGCTGTTTTTT. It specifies CASGLAGVSGELFF.

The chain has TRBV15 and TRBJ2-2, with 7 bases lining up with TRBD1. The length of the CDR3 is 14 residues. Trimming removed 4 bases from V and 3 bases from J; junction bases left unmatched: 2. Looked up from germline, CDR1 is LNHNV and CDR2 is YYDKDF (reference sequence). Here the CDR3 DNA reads TGTGCCACCAGCACTGGGACAGACACCGGGGAGCTGTTTTTT. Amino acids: CATSTGTDTGELFF. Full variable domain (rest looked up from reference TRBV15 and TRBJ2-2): DAMVIQNPRYQVTQFGKPVTLSCSQTLNHNVMYWYQQKSSQAPKLLFHYYDKDFNNEADTPDNFQSRRPNTSFCFLDIRSPGLGDTAMYLCATSTGTDTGELFFGEGSRLTVL.

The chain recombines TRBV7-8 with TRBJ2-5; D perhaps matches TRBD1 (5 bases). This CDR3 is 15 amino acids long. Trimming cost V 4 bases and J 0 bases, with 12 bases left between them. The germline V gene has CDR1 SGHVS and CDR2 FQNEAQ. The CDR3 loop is CASSWGAAYQETQYF. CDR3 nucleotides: TGTGCCAGCAGCTGGGGCGCCGCGTACCAAGAGACCCAGTACTTC.

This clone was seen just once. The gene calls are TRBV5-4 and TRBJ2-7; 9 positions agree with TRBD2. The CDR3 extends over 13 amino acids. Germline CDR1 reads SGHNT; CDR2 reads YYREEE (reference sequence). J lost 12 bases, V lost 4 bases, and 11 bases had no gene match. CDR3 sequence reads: CASSGGLAGPRYF. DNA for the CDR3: TGTGCCAGCAGCGGGGGACTAGCAGGCCCTCGGTACTTC.

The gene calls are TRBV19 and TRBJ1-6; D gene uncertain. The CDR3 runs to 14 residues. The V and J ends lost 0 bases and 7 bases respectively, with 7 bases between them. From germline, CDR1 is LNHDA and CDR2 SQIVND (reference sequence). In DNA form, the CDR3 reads TGTGCCAGTAGTATAGATCGTTCGAATTCACCCCTCCACTTT. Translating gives CASSIDRSNSPLHF.

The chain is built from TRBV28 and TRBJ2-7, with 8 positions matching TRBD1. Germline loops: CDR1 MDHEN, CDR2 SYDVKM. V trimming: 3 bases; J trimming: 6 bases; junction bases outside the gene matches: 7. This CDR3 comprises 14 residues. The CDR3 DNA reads TGTGCCAGCAGTTTCAGACAGGGGATGGGCGAGCAGTACTTC. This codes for CASSFRQGMGEQYF. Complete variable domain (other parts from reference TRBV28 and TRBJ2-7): DVKVTQSSRYLVKRTGEKVFLECVQDMDHENMFWYRQDPGLGLRLIYFSYDVKMKEKGDIPEGYSVSREKKERFSLILESASTNQTSMYLCASSFRQGMGEQYFGPGTRLTVT.

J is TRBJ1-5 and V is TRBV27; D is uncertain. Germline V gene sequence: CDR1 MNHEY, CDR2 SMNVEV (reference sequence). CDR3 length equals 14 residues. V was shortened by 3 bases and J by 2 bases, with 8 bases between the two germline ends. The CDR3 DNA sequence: TGTGCCAGCAGTTTGGGCCAGGGCAATCAGCCCCAGCATTTT. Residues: CASSLGQGNQPQHF.